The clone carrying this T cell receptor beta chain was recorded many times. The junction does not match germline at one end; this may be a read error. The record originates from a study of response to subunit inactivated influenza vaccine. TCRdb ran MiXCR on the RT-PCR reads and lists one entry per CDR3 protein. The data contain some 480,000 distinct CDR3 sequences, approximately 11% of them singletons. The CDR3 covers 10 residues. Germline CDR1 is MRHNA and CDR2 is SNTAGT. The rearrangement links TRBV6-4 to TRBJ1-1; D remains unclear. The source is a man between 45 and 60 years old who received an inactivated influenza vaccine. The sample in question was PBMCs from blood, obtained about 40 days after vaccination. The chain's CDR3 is CASSEAEERF. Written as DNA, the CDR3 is TGTGCCAGCAGTGAAGCGGAGGAGCGCTTT.